The 10 T cell receptor beta chains given below trace back to one sample, sequenced in a study of T-cell reconstitution after alpha-beta-depleted transplantation in children. Unique molecular identifiers were incorporated when the TCRbeta library was constructed. TCRdb passed the PCR reads through MiXCR, listing each CDR3 protein once. The table records a few hundred thousand distinct CDR3 sequences, 10% to 15% of them present only once. The sample here was PBMCs, mostly from graft donor cells, taken 360 days after TCRalphabeta/CD19-depleted stem cell transplant. These TCRs come from a male patient between 5 and 17 years old who had a stem cell transplant for acute myeloid leukemia, so the T cells may come from the graft donor.

This clonotype was counted only a few times. The chain carries TRBV7-2 and TRBJ2-1, with 11 bases lining up with TRBD2. Germline-derived CDR1 and CDR2 are SGHTA and FQGNSA. Losses at the gene ends were 2 bases for V and 8 bases for J; bases not matched to a gene: 8. This CDR3 has 16 residues. In DNA form, the CDR3 reads TGTGCCAGCAGCTTAATAGCGGGAGGGCCTATAGATGAGCAGTTCTTC. This translates into CASSLIAGGPIDEQFF.

This clonotype appeared many times. The chain is built from TRBV18 and TRBJ1-5, with D perhaps TRBD1 (5 bases). There are 15 residues in the CDR3. Germline CDR1 reads KGHSH; CDR2 reads LQKENI. Trimming left V 0 bases short and J 5 bases short, with 11 bases between. The CDR3 here is CASSPPGGVDQPQHF. The CDR3 nucleotides read TGTGCCAGCTCACCACCCGGGGGGGTGGATCAGCCCCAGCATTTT. Full variable domain (rest looked up from reference TRBV18 and TRBJ1-5): NAGVMQNPRHLVRRRGQEARLRCSPMKGHSHVYWYRQLPEEGLKFMVYLQKENIIDESGMPKERFSAEFPKEGPSILRIQQVVRGDSAAYFCASSPPGGVDQPQHFGDGTRLSIL.

J is TRBJ2-1 and V is TRBV6-2 or TRBV6-3, with 9 bases lining up with TRBD2. The CDR3 runs 15 residues. Germline CDR1 and CDR2: MNHEY and SVGEGT. The V gene end was trimmed by 2 bases and the J gene end by 6 bases; junction bases not matched to a gene: 5. The CDR3 here is CASSYTAGGANEQFF. The CDR3 DNA reads TGTGCCAGCAGTTACACGGCGGGAGGGGCCAATGAGCAGTTCTTC.

This clonotype has a handful of counts. The chain joins TRBV28 to TRBJ2-3; TRBD2 aligns across 11 bases. Germline assignment: CDR1 MDHEN and CDR2 SYDVKM. The CDR3 consists of 16 residues. J gave up 4 bases and V 7 bases, and 10 bases lay outside the gene matches. The CDR3 region has the DNA TGTGCCAGCACCACTAGCGGGAGCGGAGGCGCAGATACGCAGTATTTT. Amino acid sequence: CASTTSGSGGADTQYF.

This clonotype was seen only a few times. The chain employs TRBV28 and TRBJ2-7; no definite D call. The V gene's germline CDR1 is MDHEN and CDR2 SYDVKM. Trimming shortened V by 2 bases and J by 12 bases, and 11 bases separated the two germline ends. The length of the CDR3 is 11 residues. The CDR3 loop reads CASSLNSLRYF. The CDR3 DNA follows: TGTGCCAGCAGTTTAAACTCCCTACGGTACTTC. Drawing the rest from reference TRBV28 and TRBJ2-7, the complete variable domain is DVKVTQSSRYLVKRTGEKVFLECVQDMDHENMFWYRQDPGLGLRLIYFSYDVKMKEKGDIPEGYSVSREKKERFSLILESASTNQTSMYLCASSLNSLRYFGPGTRLTVT.

This clonotype was counted a few times. The chain carries TRBV4-3 and TRBJ2-5; D unclear. V lost 1 base, J lost 1 base, and 16 bases lay in between. This CDR3 region has 17 residues. CDR1 is LGHNA, CDR2 YSLEER, per germline. For the CDR3, the DNA is TGCGCCAGCAGCCAAGCCTTCTGGGTGACGGGCCAAGAGACCCAGTACTTC. Protein product: CASSQAFWVTGQETQYF.

The genes are TRBV29-1 and TRBJ2-2, with TRBD2 identical over 13 bases. Germline V gives CDR1 SQVTM, CDR2 ANQGSEA. J lost 6 bases, V lost 7 bases, and 5 bases had no gene match. The CDR3 is 14 residues long. The CDR3: CSGLLAGGAGELFF. CDR3 DNA: TGCAGCGGCCTACTAGCGGGAGGGGCCGGGGAGCTGTTTTTT.

In this sample, this clonotype turned up many times. The DNA for the CDR3 is TGTGCCAGCAGTGTATTCCGGGATGTCTCCTACGAGCAGTACTTC. Encoded protein: CASSVFRDVSYEQYF. V is TRBV28 and J is TRBJ2-7; TRBD2 is a possible D gene (5 bases). V lost 5 bases and J lost 0, with 14 bases in between. This CDR3 spans 15 amino acids. Germline-derived CDR1 and CDR2 are MDHEN and SYDVKM.

This clonotype was observed a few times. CDR3 in amino acids: CAISDYGLAEGGYNEQFF. As DNA, the CDR3 is TGTGCCATCAGTGATTACGGACTAGCGGAGGGGGGCTACAATGAGCAGTTCTTC. The V and J genes are TRBV10-3 and TRBJ2-1; TRBD2 matches 10 bases. After removal of 3 bases from V and 3 bases from J, the junction contained 11 bases not matched to a gene. Germline CDR1 and CDR2: ENHRY and SYGVKD. There are 18 residues in the CDR3.

This clonotype was counted many times. The chain is built from TRBV4-2 and TRBJ2-5; 9 positions match TRBD2. V was clipped by 2 bases and J by 7 bases; unmatched bases: 11. The length of the CDR3 is 16 residues. In germline, CDR1 is LGHNA, CDR2 YNFKEQ. CDR3 coding DNA: TGTGCCAGCAGCCAATTAGGGACTAGCCCCCTTGCGACCCAGTACTTC. It specifies CASSQLGTSPLATQYF.